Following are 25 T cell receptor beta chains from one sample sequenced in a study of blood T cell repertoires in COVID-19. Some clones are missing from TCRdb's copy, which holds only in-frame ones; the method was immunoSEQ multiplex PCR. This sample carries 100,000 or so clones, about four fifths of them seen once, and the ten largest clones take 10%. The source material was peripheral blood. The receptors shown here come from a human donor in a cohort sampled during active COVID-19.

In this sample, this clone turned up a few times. The CDR3 nucleotides are TGTGCCAGCAAGATGGCCTCCGGGACAGAGTACGAGCAGTACTTC. Its translation is CASKMASGTEYEQYF. The genes are TRBV2 and TRBJ2-7; 7 bases map to TRBD1. The germline gives CDR1 SNHLY, CDR2 FYNNEI. The CDR3 loop spans 15 amino acids. J gave up 4 bases and V 7 bases, and 13 bases lay outside the gene matches.

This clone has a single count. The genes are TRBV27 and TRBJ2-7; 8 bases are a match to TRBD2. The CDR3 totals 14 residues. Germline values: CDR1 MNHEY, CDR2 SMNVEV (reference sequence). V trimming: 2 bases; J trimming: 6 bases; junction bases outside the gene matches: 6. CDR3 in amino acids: CASSLNGGAFEQYF. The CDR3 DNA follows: TGTGCCAGCAGTTTAAACGGGGGGGCGTTCGAGCAGTACTTC.

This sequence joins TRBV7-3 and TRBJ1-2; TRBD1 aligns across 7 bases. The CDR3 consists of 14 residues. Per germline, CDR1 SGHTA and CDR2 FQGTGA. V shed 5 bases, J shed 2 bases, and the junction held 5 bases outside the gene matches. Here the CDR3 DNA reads TGTGCCAGCAGCCCGGGGACAGCCAACTATGGCTACACCTTC. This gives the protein CASSPGTANYGYTF.

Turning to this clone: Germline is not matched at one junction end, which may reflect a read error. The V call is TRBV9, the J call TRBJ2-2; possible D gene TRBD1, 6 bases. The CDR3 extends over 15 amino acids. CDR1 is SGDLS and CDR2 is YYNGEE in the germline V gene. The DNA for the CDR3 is TGTGCCAGCAGCGGTCACAGGGAAAACAGCGGGGAGCTGTTTTTT. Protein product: CASSGHRENSGELFF.

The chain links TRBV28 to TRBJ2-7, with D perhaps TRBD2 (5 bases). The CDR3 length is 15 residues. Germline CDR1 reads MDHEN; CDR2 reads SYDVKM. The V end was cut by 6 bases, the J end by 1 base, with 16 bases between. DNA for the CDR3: TGTGCCAGCAGAGGTGGTTCGGGAAATTCCTACGAGCAGTACTTC. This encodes CASRGGSGNSYEQYF.

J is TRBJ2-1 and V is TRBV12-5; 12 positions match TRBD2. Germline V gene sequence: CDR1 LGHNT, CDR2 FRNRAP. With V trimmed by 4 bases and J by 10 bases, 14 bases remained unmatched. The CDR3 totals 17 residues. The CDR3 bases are TGTGCTAGTGGTTCCGGACTAGCGGGGCTTGAATTCGGGGAGCAGTTCTTC. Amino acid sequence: CASGSGLAGLEFGEQFF.

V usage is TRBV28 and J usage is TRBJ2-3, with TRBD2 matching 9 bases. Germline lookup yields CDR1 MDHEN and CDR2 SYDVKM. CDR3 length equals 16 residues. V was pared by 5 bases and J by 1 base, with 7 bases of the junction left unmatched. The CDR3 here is CASSPSVAGGTDTQYF. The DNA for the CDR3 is TGTGCCAGCAGTCCCTCAGTAGCGGGAGGCACAGATACGCAGTATTTT.

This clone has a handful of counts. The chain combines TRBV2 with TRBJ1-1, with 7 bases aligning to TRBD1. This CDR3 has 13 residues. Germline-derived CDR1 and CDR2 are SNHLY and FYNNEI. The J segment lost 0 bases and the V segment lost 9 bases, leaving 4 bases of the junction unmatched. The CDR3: CARNRGLNTEAFF. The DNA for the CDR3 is TGTGCCAGGAACAGGGGACTGAACACTGAAGCTTTCTTT.

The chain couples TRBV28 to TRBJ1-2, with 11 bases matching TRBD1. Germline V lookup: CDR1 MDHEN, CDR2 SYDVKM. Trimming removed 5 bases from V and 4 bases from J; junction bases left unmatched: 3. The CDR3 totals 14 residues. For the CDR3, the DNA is TGTGCCAGCAGTCAAGGGACAGGGGGCTATGGCTACACCTTC. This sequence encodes CASSQGTGGYGYTF.

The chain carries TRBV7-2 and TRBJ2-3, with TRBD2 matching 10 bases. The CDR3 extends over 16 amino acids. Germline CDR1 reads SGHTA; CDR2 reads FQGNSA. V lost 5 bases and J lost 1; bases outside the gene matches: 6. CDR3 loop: CASSPLAGGGTDTQYF. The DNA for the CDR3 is TGTGCCAGCAGCCCATTAGCGGGAGGCGGCACAGATACGCAGTATTTT.

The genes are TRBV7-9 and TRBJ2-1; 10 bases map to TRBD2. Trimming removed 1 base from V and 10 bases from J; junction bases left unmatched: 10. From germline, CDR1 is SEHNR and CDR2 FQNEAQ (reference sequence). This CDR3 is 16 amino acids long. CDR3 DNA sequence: TGTGCCAGCAGCTTAGGTGCGAGCGGGAGGGCTGAAGAGCAGTTCTTC. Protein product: CASSLGASGRAEEQFF.

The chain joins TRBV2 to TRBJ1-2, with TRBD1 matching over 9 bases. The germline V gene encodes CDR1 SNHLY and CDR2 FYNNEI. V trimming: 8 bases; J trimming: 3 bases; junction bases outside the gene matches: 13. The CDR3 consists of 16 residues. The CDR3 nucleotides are TGTGCCAGCGTTAGACAGGGGGTGGGTGTTGACTATGGCTACACCTTC. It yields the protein CASVRQGVGVDYGYTF. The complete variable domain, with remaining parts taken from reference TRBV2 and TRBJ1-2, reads EPEVTQTPSHQVTQMGQEVILRCVPISNHLYFYWYRQILGQKVEFLVSFYNNEISEKSEIFDDQFSVERPDGSNFTLKIRSTKLEDSAMYFCASVRQGVGVDYGYTFGSGTRLTVV.

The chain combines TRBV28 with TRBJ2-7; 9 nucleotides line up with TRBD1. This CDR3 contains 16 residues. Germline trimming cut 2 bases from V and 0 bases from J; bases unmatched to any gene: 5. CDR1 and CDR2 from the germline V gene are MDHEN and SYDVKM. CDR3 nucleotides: TGTGCCAGCAGTTTACTTTACAGGGGGCCCTCCTACGAGCAGTACTTC. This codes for CASSLLYRGPSYEQYF.

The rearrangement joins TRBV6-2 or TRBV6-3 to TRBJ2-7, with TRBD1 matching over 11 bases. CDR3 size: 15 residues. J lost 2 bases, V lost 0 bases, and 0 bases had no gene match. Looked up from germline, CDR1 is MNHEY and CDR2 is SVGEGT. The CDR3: CASSYSDRGPYEQYF. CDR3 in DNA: TGTGCCAGCAGTTACTCGGACAGGGGGCCCTACGAGCAGTACTTC.

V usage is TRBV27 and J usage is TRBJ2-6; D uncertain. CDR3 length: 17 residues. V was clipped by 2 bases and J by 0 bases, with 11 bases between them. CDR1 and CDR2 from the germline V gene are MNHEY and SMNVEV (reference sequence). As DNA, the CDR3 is TGTGCCAGCAGTTTAAATGGGCGCCGCTCTGGGGCCAACGTCCTGACTTTC. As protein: CASSLNGRRSGANVLTF.

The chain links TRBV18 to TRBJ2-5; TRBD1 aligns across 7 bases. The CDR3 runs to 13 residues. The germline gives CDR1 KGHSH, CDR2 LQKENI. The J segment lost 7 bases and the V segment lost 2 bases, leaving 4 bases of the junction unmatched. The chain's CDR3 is CASSPDRARTQYF. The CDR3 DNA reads TGTGCCAGCTCACCAGACAGGGCTAGGACCCAGTACTTC. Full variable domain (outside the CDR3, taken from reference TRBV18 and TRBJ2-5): NAGVMQNPRHLVRRRGQEARLRCSPMKGHSHVYWYRQLPEEGLKFMVYLQKENIIDESGMPKERFSAEFPKEGPSILRIQQVVRGDSAAYFCASSPDRARTQYFGPGTRLLVL.

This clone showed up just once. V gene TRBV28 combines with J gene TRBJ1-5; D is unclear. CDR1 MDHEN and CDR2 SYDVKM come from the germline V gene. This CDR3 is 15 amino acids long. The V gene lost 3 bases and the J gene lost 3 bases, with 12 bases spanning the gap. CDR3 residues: CASSLADKYNQPQHF. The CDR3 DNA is TGTGCCAGCAGTTTGGCCGACAAATACAATCAGCCCCAGCATTTT.

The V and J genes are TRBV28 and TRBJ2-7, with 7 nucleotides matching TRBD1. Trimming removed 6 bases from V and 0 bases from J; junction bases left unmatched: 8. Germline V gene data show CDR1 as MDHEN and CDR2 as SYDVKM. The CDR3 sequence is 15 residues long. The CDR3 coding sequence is TGTGCCAGCAGCTCCGGGACAGCGAGCTCCTACGAGCAGTACTTC. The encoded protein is CASSSGTASSYEQYF.

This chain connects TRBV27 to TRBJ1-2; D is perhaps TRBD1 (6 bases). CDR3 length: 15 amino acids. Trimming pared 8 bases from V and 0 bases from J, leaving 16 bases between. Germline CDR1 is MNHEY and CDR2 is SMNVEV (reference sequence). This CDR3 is CASATRGGPNYGYTF. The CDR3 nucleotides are TGTGCCAGCGCAACGCGGGGGGGGCCTAACTATGGCTACACCTTC.

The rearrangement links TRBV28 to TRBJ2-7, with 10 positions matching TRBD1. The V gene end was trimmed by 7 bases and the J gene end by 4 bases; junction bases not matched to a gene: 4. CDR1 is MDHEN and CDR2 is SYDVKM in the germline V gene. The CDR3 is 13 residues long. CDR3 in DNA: TGTGCCAGCACTTTGGGACAGGGGTACGAGCAGTACTTC. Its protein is CASTLGQGYEQYF.

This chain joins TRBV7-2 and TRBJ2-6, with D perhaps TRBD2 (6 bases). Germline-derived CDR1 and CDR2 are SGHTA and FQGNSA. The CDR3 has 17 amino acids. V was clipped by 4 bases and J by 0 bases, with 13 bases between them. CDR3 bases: TGTGCCAGCAGCTCGCCGGGAGTCGGCTCTGGGGCCAACGTCCTGACTTTC. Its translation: CASSSPGVGSGANVLTF.

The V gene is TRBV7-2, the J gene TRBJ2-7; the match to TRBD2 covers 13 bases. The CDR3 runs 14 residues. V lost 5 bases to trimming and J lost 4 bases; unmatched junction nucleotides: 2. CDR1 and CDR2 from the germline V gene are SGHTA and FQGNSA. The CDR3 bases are TGTGCCAGCAGCCCGACTAGCGGGAGGTACGAGCAGTACTTC. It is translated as CASSPTSGRYEQYF.

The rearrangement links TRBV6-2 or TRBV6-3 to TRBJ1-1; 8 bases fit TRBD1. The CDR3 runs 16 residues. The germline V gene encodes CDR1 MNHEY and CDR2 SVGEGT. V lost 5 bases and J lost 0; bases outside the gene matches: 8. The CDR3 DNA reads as TGTGCCAGCAGTGATCGGACAGGGCCCTTGAACACTGAAGCTTTCTTT. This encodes CASSDRTGPLNTEAFF.

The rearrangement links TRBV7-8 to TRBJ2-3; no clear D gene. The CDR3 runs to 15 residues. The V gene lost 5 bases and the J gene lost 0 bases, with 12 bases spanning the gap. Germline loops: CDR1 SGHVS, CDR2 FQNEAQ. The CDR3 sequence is CASSPLVGSTDTQYF. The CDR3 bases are TGTGCCAGCAGCCCCCTCGTCGGGAGCACAGATACGCAGTATTTT.

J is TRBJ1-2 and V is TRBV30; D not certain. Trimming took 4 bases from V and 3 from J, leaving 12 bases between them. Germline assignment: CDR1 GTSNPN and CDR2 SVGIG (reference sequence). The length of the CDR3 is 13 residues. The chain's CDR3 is CAWKLRQDYGYTF. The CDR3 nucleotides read TGTGCCTGGAAACTTCGTCAGGACTATGGCTACACCTTC.